A selection of T cell receptor beta chains follows, all from one sample in a study of T cells after yellow fever vaccination. TCRdb fed the 5' RACE reads into MiXCR, producing one record per CDR3 protein. The profile shows 300,000 to 400,000 distinct CDR3 sequences, roughly 8.7% of them singletons. The material sequenced was PBMCs, taken on the day of the first yellow fever vaccination. The receptors were gathered from a man aged 18 to 30 who received the YFV17D yellow fever vaccine. The CDR3 runs from the conserved cysteine through the conserved F or W. A D gene is named only where the DNA matches it firmly. Expanded clones are given a class, and other clones once, few, many or no size at all.

V gene	clone size	D gene	J gene	CDR3 protein	CDR3 DNA
TRBV5-1	few	-	TRBJ2-3	CASSLVREADTQYF	TGCGCCAGCAGCTTGGTTAGGGAAGCAGATACGCAGTATTTT
TRBV27	few	-	TRBJ2-1	CASSLSLWKTEQFF	TGTGCCAGCAGTTTATCCCTCTGGAAGACTGAGCAGTTCTTC
TRBV5-6	-	-	TRBJ2-3	CAISPTRADTQYF	TGTGCCATCAGCCCCACGCGGGCAGATACGCAGTATTTT
TRBV7-9	-	TRBD2	TRBJ2-3	CASSPGTSFADTQYF	TGTGCCAGCAGCCCGGGGACTAGCTTTGCAGATACGCAGTATTTT
TRBV3-1	many	-	TRBJ1-1	CASSQRQNTEAFF	TGTGCCAGCAGCCAACGCCAGAACACTGAAGCTTTCTTT
TRBV7-2	-	-	TRBJ2-5	CASSLGWGRGRRETQYF	TGTGCCAGCAGCTTAGGATGGGGGCGGGGGCGTAGGGAGACCCAGTACTTC
TRBV6-5	few	TRBD1	TRBJ2-3	CASSSILRGRRLDTQYF	TGTGCCAGCAGTTCCATCTTAAGGGGGCGCAGGCTCGATACGCAGTATTTT
TRBV6-5	few	TRBD2	TRBJ2-1	CASSSTSGLNNEQFF	TGTGCCAGCAGCTCTACTAGCGGCCTTAACAATGAGCAGTTCTTC
TRBV5-5	many	-	TRBJ2-5	CASSLDSRTLQETQYF	TGTGCCAGCAGCTTGGACAGCCGGACCCTCCAAGAGACCCAGTACTTC
TRBV6-5	few	-	TRBJ1-2	CASRTLEGGGYTF	TGTGCCAGCAGGACACTCGAGGGTGGAGGCTACACCTTC
TRBV24-1	many	TRBD1	TRBJ2-1	CATSDPSTGPGEQFF	TGTGCCACCAGTGATCCCTCGACAGGGCCCGGTGAGCAGTTCTTC
TRBV11-2	few	-	TRBJ2-4	CASSIRAQRGNIQYF	TGTGCCAGCAGCATTAGGGCCCAGAGGGGCAACATTCAGTACTTC
TRBV6-1	-	TRBD2	TRBJ2-3	CASKRSGLAGARLTDTQYF	TGTGCCAGCAAACGAAGTGGACTAGCGGGGGCGAGGCTTACAGATACGCAGTATTTT
TRBV13	-	-	TRBJ1-1	CASSEYGTLNTEAFF	TGTGCCAGCAGCGAATACGGGACACTGAACACTGAAGCTTTCTTT
TRBV20-1	few	TRBD1	TRBJ1-6	CSARLRDRVNSPLHF	TGCAGTGCTCGCCTGCGGGACAGGGTAAATTCACCCCTCCACTTT
TRBV6-5	few	-	TRBJ1-3	CASSYDRTALTGNTIYF	TGTGCCAGCAGTTACGATCGGACAGCACTGACTGGAAACACCATATATTTT
TRBV5-6	few	-	TRBJ2-3	CASSLSCRPGKDTQYF	TGTGCCAGCAGCTTGTCGTGTAGACCTGGCAAGGATACGCAGTATTTT
TRBV2	few	-	TRBJ2-7	CASKPGEVGEQYF	TGTGCCAGCAAACCCGGGGAGGTTGGCGAGCAGTACTTC
TRBV6-1	-	TRBD1	TRBJ1-1	CASSNRGLADPEAFF	TGTGCCAGTAGCAACAGGGGCCTAGCGGATCCCGAAGCTTTCTTT
TRBV7-2	many	TRBD2	TRBJ2-3	CASSLRRGVDTQYF	TGTGCCAGCAGCTTAAGACGGGGGGTAGATACGCAGTATTTT
TRBV6-2/TRBV6-3	few	-	TRBJ2-2	CASSPTLTGELFF	TGTGCCAGCAGTCCGACCCTCACCGGGGAGCTGTTTTTT
TRBV20-1	-	-	TRBJ2-5	CSASLGAFSTQYF	TGCAGTGCTAGCTTAGGGGCCTTCTCGACCCAGTACTTC
TRBV6-5	few	-	TRBJ2-7	CASSYSVQGSGEQYF	TGTGCCAGCAGTTACTCGGTCCAGGGGAGTGGTGAGCAGTACTTC
TRBV28	few	-	TRBJ2-7	CASSPPGTKNTYEQYF	TGTGCCAGCTCTCCCCCCGGGACAAAAAATACCTACGAGCAGTACTTC
TRBV19	once	TRBD2	TRBJ2-5	CASSIGPAASGYQETQYF	TGTGCCAGTAGTATAGGCCCCGCGGCTAGCGGGTACCAAGAGACCCAGTACTTC
TRBV7-9	-	-	TRBJ1-1	CASSWVAGNTEAFF	TGTGCCAGCAGCTGGGTCGCGGGGAACACTGAAGCTTTCTTT
TRBV7-9	-	-	TRBJ2-7	CASREPLSWKQYF	TGTGCCAGCAGGGAACCGTTGAGCTGGAAGCAGTACTTC
TRBV7-2	-	-	TRBJ2-3	CASSLGGTLQYF	TGTGCCAGCAGCTTAGGCGGGACTCTGCAGTATTTT
TRBV6-2/TRBV6-3	few	TRBD2	TRBJ2-5	CASRRTRETQYF	TGTGCCAGCAGACGGACTAGGGAGACCCAGTACTTC
TRBV9	few	-	TRBJ2-3	CASSVWGLTDTQYF	TGTGCCAGCAGCGTTTGGGGTCTTACAGATACGCAGTATTTT
TRBV7-9	many	TRBD1	TRBJ2-5	CASNGQGGFRETQYF	TGTGCCAGCAACGGACAGGGGGGATTTCGAGAGACCCAGTACTTC
TRBV12-3/TRBV12-4	-	-	TRBJ2-6	CASSFGGGGANVLTF	TGTGCCAGCAGTTTTGGGGGTGGTGGGGCCAACGTCCTGACTTTC
TRBV4-2	many	-	TRBJ2-1	CASSQDIPTRSYNEQFF	TGTGCCAGCAGCCAAGATATCCCTACGAGGTCCTACAATGAGCAGTTCTTC
TRBV6-5	many	TRBD2	TRBJ2-1	CASSYLASGVDEQFF	TGTGCCAGCAGTTATTTGGCTAGCGGGGTCGATGAGCAGTTCTTC
TRBV10-3	few	-	TRBJ1-1	CAISTGNSEAFF	TGTGCCATCAGCACAGGGAATTCTGAAGCTTTCTTT
TRBV7-2	few	-	TRBJ2-3	CASSPQGSSAADTQYF	TGTGCCAGCAGCCCGCAGGGAAGTAGCGCCGCAGATACGCAGTATTTT
TRBV20-1	few	TRBD1	TRBJ1-6	CSASIDRGYNSPLHF	TGCAGTGCTTCCATCGACAGGGGGTATAATTCACCCCTCCACTTT
TRBV7-2	few	-	TRBJ2-1	CASSYFLNEQFF	TGTGCCAGCAGCTACTTTTTAAATGAGCAGTTCTTC
TRBV20-1	-	-	TRBJ1-2	CSAPLLVMDYGYTF	TGCAGTGCTCCCCTCCTGGTTATGGACTATGGCTACACCTTC
TRBV4-2	few	TRBD2	TRBJ2-5	CASSLLGTSGGAWETQYF	TGTGCCAGCAGCCTGCTCGGGACTAGCGGGGGGGCGTGGGAGACCCAGTACTTC